The subject of this entry is one T cell receptor (beta chain). CDR3 length: 17 residues. V shed 2 bases and J shed 5 bases, with 19 bases lying between them. Germline V gene data show CDR1 as PRHDT and CDR2 as FYEKMQ (reference sequence). Method: immunoSEQ multiplex PCR; TCRdb's copy keeps in-frame clones and lacks some. This sample yields about 100,000 clones, of which approximately 90% are seen a single time; 2% to 2.5% belongs to the top ten. These data originate in a study of blood T cell repertoires in COVID-19. The genes are TRBV13 and TRBJ2-1; D possibly corresponds to TRBD2 (7 bases). The sample was peripheral blood. This sequence originates from a man in his fifties or sixties with active COVID-19. The CDR3 spells CASSLSFGGGSHNEQFF. The CDR3 nucleotides are TGTGCCAGCAGCTTAAGTTTCGGCGGGGGCTCTCACAATGAGCAGTTCTTC.